Following are 4 T cell receptor beta chains from one sample sequenced in a study of cytomegalovirus exposure and HLA in healthy donors. In the PCR, 60 Vbeta and 13 Jbeta primers were used. The table came from immunoSEQ multiplex PCR; TCRdb's copy has only in-frame clones and leaves some out. Here the sample spans about 150,000 clones, approximately 77% being singletons. The sample was PBMCs. These TCRs come from a man aged 18 to 30 in good health and CMV-seronegative.

This chain uses TRBV11-2 with TRBJ2-7; 8 bases map to TRBD2. In germline, CDR1 is SGHAT, CDR2 FQNNGV. The CDR3 runs to 15 residues. V lost 5 bases and J lost 2; bases outside the gene matches: 8. The CDR3 nucleotides read TGTGCCAGCAGCGCAACTAGCGGAGGCCCCTACGAGCAGTACTTC. Amino acid sequence: CASSATSGGPYEQYF. Full variable domain (missing parts from reference TRBV11-2 and TRBJ2-7): EAGVAQSPRYKIIEKRQSVAFWCNPISGHATLYWYQQILGQGPKLLIQFQNNGVVDDSQLPKDRFSAERLKGVDSTLKIQPAKLEDSAVYLCASSATSGGPYEQYFGPGTRLTVT.

The chain uses TRBV2 and TRBJ2-3; 13 nucleotides match TRBD2. V lost 4 bases, J lost 5 bases, and 0 bases stayed unmatched. Germline CDR1 reads SNHLY; CDR2 reads FYNNEI. This CDR3 spans 14 amino acids. The CDR3 nucleotides are TGTGCCAGCAGTGGGACTAGCGGGAGAGATACGCAGTATTTT. Translating it yields CASSGTSGRDTQYF. Full variable domain (outside the CDR3, taken from reference TRBV2 and TRBJ2-3): EPEVTQTPSHQVTQMGQEVILRCVPISNHLYFYWYRQILGQKVEFLVSFYNNEISEKSEIFDDQFSVERPDGSNFTLKIRSTKLEDSAMYFCASSGTSGRDTQYFGPGTRLTVL.

The chain couples TRBV15 to TRBJ1-5, with 9 bases matching TRBD1. The V and J ends lost 2 bases and 1 base, in that order; junction bases with no gene match: 3. Germline-derived CDR1 and CDR2 are LNHNV and YYDKDF (reference sequence). CDR3 size: 16 residues. The CDR3 reads CATSRRQGVSNQPQHF. In DNA, the CDR3 is TGTGCCACCAGCAGACGACAGGGGGTCAGCAATCAGCCCCAGCATTTT.

V and J are TRBV15 and TRBJ1-5, with D hard to call. The ends were cut back, 0 bases at V and 7 bases at J, with 10 bases in the middle. The CDR3 runs 14 residues. Germline V gives CDR1 LNHNV, CDR2 YYDKDF (reference sequence). The CDR3 sequence is CATSRDKGRQPQHF. In DNA, the CDR3 is TGTGCCACCAGCAGAGATAAAGGGAGGCAGCCCCAGCATTTT.